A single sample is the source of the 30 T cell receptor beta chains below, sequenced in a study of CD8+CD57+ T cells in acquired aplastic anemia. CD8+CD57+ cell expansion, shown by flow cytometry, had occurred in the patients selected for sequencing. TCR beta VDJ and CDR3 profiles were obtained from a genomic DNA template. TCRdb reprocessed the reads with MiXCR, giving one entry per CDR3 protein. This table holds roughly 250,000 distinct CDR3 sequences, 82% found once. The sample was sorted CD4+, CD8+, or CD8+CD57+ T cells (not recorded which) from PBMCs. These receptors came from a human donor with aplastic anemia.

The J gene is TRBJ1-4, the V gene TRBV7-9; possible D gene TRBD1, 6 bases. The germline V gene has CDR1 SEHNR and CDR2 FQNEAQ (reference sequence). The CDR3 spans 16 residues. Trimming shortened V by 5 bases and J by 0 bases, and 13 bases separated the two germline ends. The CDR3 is CASSLQGGSTNEKLFF. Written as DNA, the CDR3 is TGTGCCAGCAGCCTACAAGGGGGGTCAACTAATGAAAAACTGTTTTTT.

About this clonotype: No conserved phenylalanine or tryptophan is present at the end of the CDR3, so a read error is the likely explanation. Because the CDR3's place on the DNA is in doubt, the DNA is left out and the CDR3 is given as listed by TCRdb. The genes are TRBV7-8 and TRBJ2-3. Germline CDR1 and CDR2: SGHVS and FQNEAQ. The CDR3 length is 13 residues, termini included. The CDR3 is CASRDGADETPYS.

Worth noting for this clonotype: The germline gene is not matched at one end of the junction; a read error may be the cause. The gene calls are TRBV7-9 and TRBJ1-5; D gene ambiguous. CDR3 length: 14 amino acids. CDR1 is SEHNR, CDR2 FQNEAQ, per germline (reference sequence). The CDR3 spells CASSQSLTSGPQDF. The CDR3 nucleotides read TGTGCCAGCAGCCAGTCGTTGACCAGCGGGCCCCAGGATTTT.

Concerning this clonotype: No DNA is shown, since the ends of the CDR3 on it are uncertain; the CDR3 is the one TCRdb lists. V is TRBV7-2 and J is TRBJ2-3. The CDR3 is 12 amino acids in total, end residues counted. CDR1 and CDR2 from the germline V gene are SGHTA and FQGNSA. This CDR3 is CASSVGAGTHNF.

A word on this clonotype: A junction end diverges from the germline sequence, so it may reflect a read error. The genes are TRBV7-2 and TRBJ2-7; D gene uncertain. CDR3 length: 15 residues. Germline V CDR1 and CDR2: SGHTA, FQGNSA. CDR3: CASSLTEWPTYEHYF. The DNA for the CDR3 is TGTGCCAGCAGCTTAACCGAATGGCCGACCTACGAGCATTACTTC.

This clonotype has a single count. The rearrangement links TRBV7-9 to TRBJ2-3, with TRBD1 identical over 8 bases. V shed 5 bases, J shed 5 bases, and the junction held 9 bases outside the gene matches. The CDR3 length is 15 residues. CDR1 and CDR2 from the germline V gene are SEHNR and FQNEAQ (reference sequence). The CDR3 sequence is CASSINRGSVDTQYF. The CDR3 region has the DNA TGTGCCAGCAGCATAAACAGGGGGTCCGTAGATACGCAGTATTTT.

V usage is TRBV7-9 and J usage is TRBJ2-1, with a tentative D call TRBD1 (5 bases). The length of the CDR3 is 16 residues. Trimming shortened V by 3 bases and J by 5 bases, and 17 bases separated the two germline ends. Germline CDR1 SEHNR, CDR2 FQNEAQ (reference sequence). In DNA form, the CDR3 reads TGTGCCAGCAGCTTTCTTAGGGGCGGAACGAACAATGAGCAGTTCTTC. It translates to CASSFLRGGTNNEQFF.

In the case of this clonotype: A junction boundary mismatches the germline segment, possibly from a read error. The CDR3 nucleotides read TGTGCCAGCAGTCATGGGGGCGGAAACGGTCAGGATTTGGAGCTCTTC. It is translated as CASSHGGGNGQDLELF. The chain has TRBV2 and TRBJ2-1; D is possibly TRBD1 (6 bases). From germline, CDR1 is SNHLY and CDR2 FYNNEI. This CDR3 comprises 16 residues.

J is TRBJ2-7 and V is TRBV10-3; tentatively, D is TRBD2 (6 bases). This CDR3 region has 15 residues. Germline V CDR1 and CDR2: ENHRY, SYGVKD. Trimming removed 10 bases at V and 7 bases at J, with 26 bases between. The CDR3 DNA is TGTGCCAGCAGCCAAAATCTGGCTAGCGCGGAGGAGCAGTACTTC. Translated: CASSQNLASAEEQYF.

CDR3 protein: CSASSWGRKAFF. CDR3 DNA sequence: TGCAGTGCCAGTAGTTGGGGACGCAAAGCTTTCTTT. The chain links TRBV20-1 to TRBJ1-1, with D tentatively TRBD1 (5 bases). V lost 6 bases and J 9 bases, leaving 17 bases between the germline ends. CDR1 DFQATT and CDR2 SNEGSKA come from the germline V gene (reference sequence). This CDR3 is built from 12 residues.

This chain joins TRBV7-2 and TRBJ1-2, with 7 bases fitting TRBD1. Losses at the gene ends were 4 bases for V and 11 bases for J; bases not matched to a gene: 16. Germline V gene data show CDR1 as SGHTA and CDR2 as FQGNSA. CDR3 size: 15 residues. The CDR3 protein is CASSSRQGVNYEYTF. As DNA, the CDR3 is TGTGCCAGCAGCTCCCGACAGGGAGTCAACTATGAGTACACCTTC.

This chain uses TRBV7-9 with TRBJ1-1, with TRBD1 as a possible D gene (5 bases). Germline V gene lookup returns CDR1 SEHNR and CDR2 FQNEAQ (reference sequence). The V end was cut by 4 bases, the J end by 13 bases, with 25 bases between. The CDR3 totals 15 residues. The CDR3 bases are TGTGCCAGCAGCTCAACGACCACAGGACACAGTAATCATTTCTTT. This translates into CASSSTTTGHSNHFF.

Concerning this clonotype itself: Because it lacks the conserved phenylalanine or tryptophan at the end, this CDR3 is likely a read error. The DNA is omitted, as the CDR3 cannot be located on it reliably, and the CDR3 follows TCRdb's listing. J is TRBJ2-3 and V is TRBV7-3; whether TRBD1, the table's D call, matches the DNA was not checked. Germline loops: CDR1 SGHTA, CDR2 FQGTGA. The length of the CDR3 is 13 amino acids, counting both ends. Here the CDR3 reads CASGDGATDMEHL.

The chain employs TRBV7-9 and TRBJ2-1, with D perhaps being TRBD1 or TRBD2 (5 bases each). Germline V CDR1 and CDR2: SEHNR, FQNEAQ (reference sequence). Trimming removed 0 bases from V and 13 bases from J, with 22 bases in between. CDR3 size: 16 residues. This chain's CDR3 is CASSLAGSYGADDQFF. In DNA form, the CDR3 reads TGTGCCAGCAGCTTAGCGGGTAGCTACGGGGCCGACGACCAGTTCTTC.

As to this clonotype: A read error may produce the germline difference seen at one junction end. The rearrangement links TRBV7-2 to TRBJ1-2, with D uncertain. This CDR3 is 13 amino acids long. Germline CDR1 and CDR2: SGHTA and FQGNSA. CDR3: CASSSHQGYGSTF. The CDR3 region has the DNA TGTGCCAGCAGCTCTCATCAAGGCTATGGCTCCACCTTC. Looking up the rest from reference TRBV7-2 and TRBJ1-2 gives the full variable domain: GAGVSQSPSNKVTEKGKDVELRCDPISGHTALYWYRQSLGQGLEFLIYFQGNSAPDKSGLPSDRFSAERTGGSVSTLTIQRTQQEDSAVYLCASSSHQGYGSTFGSGTRLTVV.

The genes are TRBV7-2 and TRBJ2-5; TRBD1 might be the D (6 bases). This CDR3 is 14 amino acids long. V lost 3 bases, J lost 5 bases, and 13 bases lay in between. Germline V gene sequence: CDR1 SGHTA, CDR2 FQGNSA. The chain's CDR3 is CASSFTGILETQYF. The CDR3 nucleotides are TGTGCCAGCAGCTTCACAGGGATTTTGGAGACCCAGTACTTC.

The CDR3: CASSLVRTYYEQYF. In DNA form, the CDR3 reads TGTGCCAGCAGCTTAGTCCGGACCTACTACGAGCAGTACTTC. V gene TRBV7-2 combines with J gene TRBJ2-7, with D unresolved. Trimming stripped 1 base from V and 3 bases from J, with 10 bases between. CDR1 is SGHTA, CDR2 FQGNSA, per germline. The CDR3 runs 14 residues.

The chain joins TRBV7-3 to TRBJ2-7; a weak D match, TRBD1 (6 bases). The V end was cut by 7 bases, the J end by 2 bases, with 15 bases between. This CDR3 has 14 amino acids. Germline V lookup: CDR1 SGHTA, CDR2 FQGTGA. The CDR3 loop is CASKFAGEPYEQYF. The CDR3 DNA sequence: TGTGCCAGCAAGTTCGCAGGGGAGCCCTACGAGCAGTACTTC.

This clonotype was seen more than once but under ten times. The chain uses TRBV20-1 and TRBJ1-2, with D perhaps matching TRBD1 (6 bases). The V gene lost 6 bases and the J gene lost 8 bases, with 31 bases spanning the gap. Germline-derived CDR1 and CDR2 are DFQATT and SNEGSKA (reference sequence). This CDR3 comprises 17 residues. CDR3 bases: TGCAGTGCCACTCGGACGAGAGGGGGACACCCTCTGGGCGGCTACACCTTC. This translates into CSATRTRGGHPLGGYTF.

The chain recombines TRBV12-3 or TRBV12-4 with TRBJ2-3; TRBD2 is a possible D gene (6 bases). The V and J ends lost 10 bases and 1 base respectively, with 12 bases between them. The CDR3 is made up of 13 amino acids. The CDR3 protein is CAKQRGGTDTQYF. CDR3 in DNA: TGTGCCAAACAGCGCGGGGGCACAGATACGCAGTATTTT.

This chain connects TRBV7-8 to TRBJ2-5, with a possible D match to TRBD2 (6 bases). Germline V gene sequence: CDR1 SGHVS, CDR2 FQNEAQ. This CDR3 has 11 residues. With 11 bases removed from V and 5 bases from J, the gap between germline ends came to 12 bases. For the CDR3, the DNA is TGTGCCGCAAGGCTAGCGGAGACCCAGTACTTC. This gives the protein CAARLAETQYF.

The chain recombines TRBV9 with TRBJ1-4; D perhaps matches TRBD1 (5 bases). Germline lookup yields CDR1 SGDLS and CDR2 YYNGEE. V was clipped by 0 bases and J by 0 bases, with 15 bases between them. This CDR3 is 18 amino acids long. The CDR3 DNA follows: TGTGCCAGCAGCGTAGGTCAAGCGGGGCTTGCAACTAATGAAAAACTGTTTTTT. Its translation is CASSVGQAGLATNEKLFF.

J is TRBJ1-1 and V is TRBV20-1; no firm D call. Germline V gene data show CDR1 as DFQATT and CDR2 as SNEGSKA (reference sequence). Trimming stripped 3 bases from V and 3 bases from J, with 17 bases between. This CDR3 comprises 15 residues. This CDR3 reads CSARGCSHQDTEAFF. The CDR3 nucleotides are TGCAGTGCTAGGGGGTGCAGCCACCAAGACACTGAAGCTTTCTTT.

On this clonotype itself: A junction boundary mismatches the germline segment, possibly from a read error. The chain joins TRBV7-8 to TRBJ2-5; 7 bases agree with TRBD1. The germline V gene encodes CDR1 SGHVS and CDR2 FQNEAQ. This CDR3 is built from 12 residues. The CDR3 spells CAGKGAGETEYF. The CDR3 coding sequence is TGTGCCGGCAAGGGGGCTGGGGAGACCGAGTACTTC. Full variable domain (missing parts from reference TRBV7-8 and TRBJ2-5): GAGVSQSPRYKVAKRGQDVALRCDPISGHVSLFWYQQALGQGPEFLTYFQNEAQLDKSGLPSDRFFAERPEGSVSTLKIQRTQQEDSAVYLCAGKGAGETEYFGPGTRLLVL.

The CDR3, as DNA: TGTGCCAGCAGCGAGGGGGAGATCCATGAGCAGTTCTTC. Protein product: CASSEGEIHEQFF. The rearrangement uses TRBV5-6 and TRBJ2-1; perhaps TRBD1 as D (6 bases). Germline values: CDR1 SGHDT, CDR2 YYEEEE. Trimming left V 4 bases short and J 8 bases short, with 13 bases between. CDR3 length: 13 residues.

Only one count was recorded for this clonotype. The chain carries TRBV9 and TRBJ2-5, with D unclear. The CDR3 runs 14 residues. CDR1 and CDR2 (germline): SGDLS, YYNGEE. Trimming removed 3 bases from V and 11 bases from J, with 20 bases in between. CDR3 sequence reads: CASSGGGEHATQYF. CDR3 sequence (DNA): TGTGCCAGCAGCGGAGGCGGCGAGCACGCGACTCAGTACTTC.

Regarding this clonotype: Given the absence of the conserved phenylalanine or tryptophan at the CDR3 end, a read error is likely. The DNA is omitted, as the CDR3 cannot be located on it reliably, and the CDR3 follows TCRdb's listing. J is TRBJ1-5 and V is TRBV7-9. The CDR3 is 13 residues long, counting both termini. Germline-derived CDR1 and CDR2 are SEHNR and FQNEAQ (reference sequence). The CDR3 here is CASSPTDTQPQHP.

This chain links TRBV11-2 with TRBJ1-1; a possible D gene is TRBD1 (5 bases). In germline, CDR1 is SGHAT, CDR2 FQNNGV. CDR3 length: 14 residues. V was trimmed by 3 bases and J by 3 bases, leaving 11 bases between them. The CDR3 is CASSFRQGYTEAFF. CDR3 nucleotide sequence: TGTGCCAGCAGCTTTAGGCAGGGTTACACTGAAGCTTTCTTT.

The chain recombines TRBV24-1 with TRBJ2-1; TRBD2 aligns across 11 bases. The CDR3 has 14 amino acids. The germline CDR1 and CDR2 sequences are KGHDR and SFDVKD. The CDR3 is CSIQTSGSRDEQFF. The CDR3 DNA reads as TGTAGCATTCAAACTAGCGGGAGTAGGGATGAGCAGTTCTTC.

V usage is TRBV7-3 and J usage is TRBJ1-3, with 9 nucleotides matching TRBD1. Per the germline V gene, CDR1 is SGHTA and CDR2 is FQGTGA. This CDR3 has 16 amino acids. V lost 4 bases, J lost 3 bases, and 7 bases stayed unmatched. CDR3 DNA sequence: TGTGCCAGCAGCTCGGGACAGGGAAATAGTGGAAACACCATATATTTT. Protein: CASSSGQGNSGNTIYF. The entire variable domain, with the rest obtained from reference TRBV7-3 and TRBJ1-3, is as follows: GAGVSQTPSNKVTEKGKYVELRCDPISGHTALYWYRQSLGQGPEFLIYFQGTGAADDSGLPNDRFFAVRPEGSVSTLKIQRTERGDSAVYLCASSSGQGNSGNTIYFGEGSWLTVV.